The rows below give T cell receptor beta chains drawn from one sample of a study of technical replicates of blood from a few donors. The protocol was immunoSEQ multiplex PCR, while the TCRdb copy is restricted to in-frame clones and leaves out a portion. This table holds 65,000 to 85,000 clones, roughly 93% found once. The sequencing input was T cells isolated from PBMCs. The receptors were gathered from a human donor in good health. The CDR3 runs from the conserved cysteine through the conserved F or W. The order of the fields is D gene, J gene, clone size, CDR3 length, V gene, CDR3 protein, CDR3 DNA. D genes are given only for firm matches. Size is stated for part of the rows, as once, few or many counts, or as a class when the clone is expanded.

d_gene: -; j_gene: TRBJ2-7; abundance: -; len: 15; v_gene: TRBV13; CDR3aa: CASSLALRGGTEQYF; CDR3nt: TGTGCCAGCAGCTTAGCCCTCCGGGGCGGGACCGAGCAGTACTTC
d_gene: -; j_gene: TRBJ1-1; abundance: -; len: 14; v_gene: TRBV5-1; CDR3aa: CASSLDRSGTEAFF; CDR3nt: TGCGCCAGCAGCTTGGACAGGTCCGGGACTGAAGCTTTCTTT
d_gene: TRBD2; j_gene: TRBJ2-3; abundance: -; len: 16; v_gene: TRBV5-4; CDR3aa: CASSWGSGIFTDTQYF; CDR3nt: TGTGCCAGCAGCTGGGGTAGCGGGATTTTCACAGATACGCAGTATTTT
d_gene: -; j_gene: TRBJ2-3; abundance: -; len: 14; v_gene: TRBV4-3; CDR3aa: CASSQFQSTDTQYF; CDR3nt: TGCGCCAGCAGCCAATTTCAGAGCACAGATACGCAGTATTTT
d_gene: -; j_gene: TRBJ1-3; abundance: -; len: 16; v_gene: TRBV5-1; CDR3aa: CASSLDGGRTGNTIYF; CDR3nt: TGCGCCAGCAGCTTGGACGGGGGGCGAACTGGAAACACCATATATTTT
d_gene: -; j_gene: TRBJ1-1; abundance: -; len: 13; v_gene: TRBV30; CDR3aa: CAWSVAGNTEAFF; CDR3nt: TGTGCCTGGAGTGTAGCGGGGAACACTGAAGCTTTCTTT
d_gene: -; j_gene: TRBJ2-7; abundance: -; len: 15; v_gene: TRBV7-7; CDR3aa: CASSFIGGPSYEQYF; CDR3nt: TGTGCTAGCAGCTTTATAGGCGGGCCTTCCTACGAGCAGTACTTC
d_gene: TRBD2; j_gene: TRBJ2-2; abundance: -; len: 17; v_gene: TRBV10-1; CDR3aa: CASGSTGLAGDTGELFF; CDR3nt: TGCGCCAGCGGATCCACGGGGCTAGCGGGAGACACCGGGGAGCTGTTTTTT
d_gene: TRBD2; j_gene: TRBJ2-1; abundance: -; len: 14; v_gene: TRBV9; CDR3aa: CASSPGTSGRAGFF; CDR3nt: TGTGCCAGCAGCCCTGGGACTAGCGGGAGGGCCGGGTTCTTC
d_gene: TRBD1; j_gene: TRBJ2-7; abundance: -; len: 13; v_gene: TRBV2; CDR3aa: CASRIDRVDEQYF; CDR3nt: TGTGCCAGCAGGATTGACAGGGTGGACGAGCAGTACTTC
d_gene: -; j_gene: TRBJ2-7; abundance: -; len: 13; v_gene: TRBV2; CDR3aa: CASRLTISAEQYF; CDR3nt: TGTGCCAGCAGACTGACTATCAGTGCCGAGCAGTACTTC
d_gene: -; j_gene: TRBJ2-1; abundance: -; len: 15; v_gene: TRBV9; CDR3aa: CASSVEGQAYNEQFF; CDR3nt: TGTGCCAGCAGCGTAGAAGGACAAGCTTACAATGAGCAGTTCTTC
d_gene: TRBD2; j_gene: TRBJ2-5; abundance: -; len: 16; v_gene: TRBV6-5; CDR3aa: CASSYSGTSVSETQYF; CDR3nt: TGTGCCAGCAGTTACTCGGGGACTAGCGTGTCGGAGACCCAGTACTTC
d_gene: -; j_gene: TRBJ2-5; abundance: -; len: 14; v_gene: TRBV6-1; CDR3aa: CASSEEEGRETQYF; CDR3nt: TGTGCCAGCAGCGAAGAGGAGGGCAGGGAGACCCAGTACTTC
d_gene: -; j_gene: TRBJ2-7; abundance: -; len: 13; v_gene: TRBV28; CDR3aa: CASSLRGAYEQYF; CDR3nt: TGTGCCAGCAGTTTAAGGGGCGCCTACGAGCAGTACTTC
d_gene: TRBD2; j_gene: TRBJ2-7; abundance: -; len: 18; v_gene: TRBV11-2; CDR3aa: CASSFNAFVAGDPSEQYF; CDR3nt: TGTGCCAGCAGTTTTAATGCCTTCGTAGCGGGAGATCCCTCCGAGCAGTACTTC
d_gene: -; j_gene: TRBJ1-5; abundance: -; len: 15; v_gene: TRBV4-1; CDR3aa: CASSQDNFSNQPQHF; CDR3nt: TGCGCCAGCAGCCAAGATAATTTTAGCAATCAGCCCCAGCATTTT
d_gene: TRBD2; j_gene: TRBJ2-1; abundance: once; len: 13; v_gene: TRBV30; CDR3aa: CAWSIAGFNEQFF; CDR3nt: TGTGCCTGGAGTATAGCGGGATTCAATGAGCAGTTCTTC
d_gene: -; j_gene: TRBJ1-5; abundance: -; len: 13; v_gene: TRBV6-1; CDR3aa: CASSEVGSGPQHF; CDR3nt: TGTGCCAGCAGTGAAGTTGGAAGCGGGCCCCAGCATTTT
d_gene: -; j_gene: TRBJ2-7; abundance: -; len: 12; v_gene: TRBV11-2; CDR3aa: CASSLPTYEQYF; CDR3nt: TGTGCCAGCAGCTTACCCACCTACGAGCAGTACTTC
d_gene: TRBD2; j_gene: TRBJ2-5; abundance: -; len: 16; v_gene: TRBV15; CDR3aa: CATSRGLAGVVETQYF; CDR3nt: TGTGCCACCAGCAGGGGGCTAGCGGGAGTGGTGGAGACCCAGTACTTC
d_gene: TRBD2; j_gene: TRBJ2-1; abundance: -; len: 16; v_gene: TRBV11-1; CDR3aa: CASSLAWTSGVDEQFF; CDR3nt: TGTGCCAGCAGCTTAGCATGGACTAGCGGGGTGGATGAGCAGTTCTTC
d_gene: TRBD1; j_gene: TRBJ2-7; abundance: -; len: 14; v_gene: TRBV29-1; CDR3aa: CSVEMRQGKNEQYF; CDR3nt: TGCAGCGTTGAAATGCGACAGGGTAAGAACGAGCAGTACTTC
d_gene: -; j_gene: TRBJ2-7; abundance: -; len: 12; v_gene: TRBV2; CDR3aa: CADRDTNYEQYF; CDR3nt: TGTGCCGACCGGGACACGAACTACGAGCAGTACTTC
d_gene: TRBD1; j_gene: TRBJ1-3; abundance: -; len: 16; v_gene: TRBV7-2; CDR3aa: CASSFRTGGSGNTIYF; CDR3nt: TGTGCCAGCAGCTTTCGGACAGGAGGCTCTGGAAACACCATATATTTT
d_gene: -; j_gene: TRBJ2-2; abundance: -; len: 13; v_gene: TRBV19; CDR3aa: CASSGQNTGELFF; CDR3nt: TGTGCCAGTTCGGGACAGAACACCGGGGAGCTGTTTTTT
d_gene: TRBD2; j_gene: TRBJ2-3; abundance: -; len: 16; v_gene: TRBV4-2; CDR3aa: CASSQRLAGEVDTQYF; CDR3nt: TGTGCCAGCAGCCAACGACTAGCGGGAGAAGTAGATACGCAGTATTTT
d_gene: -; j_gene: TRBJ1-2; abundance: -; len: 13; v_gene: TRBV7-9; CDR3aa: CASSLEEGPGYTF; CDR3nt: TGTGCCAGCAGCTTAGAGGAGGGGCCGGGCTACACCTTC
d_gene: -; j_gene: TRBJ2-3; abundance: -; len: 12; v_gene: TRBV5-6; CDR3aa: CASSTGLDTQYF; CDR3nt: TGTGCCAGCAGCACAGGGCTGGATACGCAGTATTTT
d_gene: TRBD1; j_gene: TRBJ1-3; abundance: -; len: 16; v_gene: TRBV29-1; CDR3aa: CSVEKMEGASGNTIYF; CDR3nt: TGCAGCGTTGAAAAAATGGAGGGGGCCTCTGGAAACACCATATATTTT
d_gene: TRBD1; j_gene: TRBJ2-3; abundance: -; len: 14; v_gene: TRBV10-3; CDR3aa: CAIRRQGGTDTQYF; CDR3nt: TGTGCCATCAGAAGACAGGGGGGCACAGATACGCAGTATTTT
d_gene: TRBD2; j_gene: TRBJ2-3; abundance: once; len: 17; v_gene: TRBV5-1; CDR3aa: CASSPLGTSGSTDTQYF; CDR3nt: TGCGCCAGCAGCCCCCTTGGGACTAGCGGGAGCACAGATACGCAGTATTTT
d_gene: -; j_gene: TRBJ1-2; abundance: -; len: 15; v_gene: TRBV4-3; CDR3aa: CASSQELGVGYGYTF; CDR3nt: TGCGCCAGCAGCCAAGAATTAGGAGTCGGGTATGGCTACACCTTC
d_gene: TRBD2; j_gene: TRBJ2-3; abundance: -; len: 17; v_gene: TRBV7-9; CDR3aa: CASSPRFREASTDTQYF; CDR3nt: TGTGCCAGCAGCCCCCGCTTCCGGGAGGCGAGCACAGATACGCAGTATTTT
d_gene: -; j_gene: TRBJ2-1; abundance: -; len: 14; v_gene: TRBV6-6; CDR3aa: CASSSRAAANEQFF; CDR3nt: TGTGCCAGCAGTTCCAGGGCGGCGGCCAATGAGCAGTTCTTC
d_gene: -; j_gene: TRBJ1-2; abundance: -; len: 13; v_gene: TRBV7-2; CDR3aa: CASSFTGNYGYTF; CDR3nt: TGTGCCAGCAGTTTCACAGGGAACTATGGCTACACCTTC
d_gene: TRBD2; j_gene: TRBJ2-7; abundance: -; len: 15; v_gene: TRBV6-5; CDR3aa: CASSYIKRGSYEQYF; CDR3nt: TGTGCCAGCAGTTATATTAAGCGGGGGTCCTACGAGCAGTACTTC
d_gene: -; j_gene: TRBJ2-3; abundance: -; len: 16; v_gene: TRBV6-5; CDR3aa: CASSSATRARTDTQYF; CDR3nt: TGTGCCAGCAGTTCCGCTACGAGGGCCAGAACAGATACGCAGTATTTT
d_gene: TRBD1; j_gene: TRBJ1-1; abundance: -; len: 15; v_gene: TRBV30; CDR3aa: CAWTETGDLNTEAFF; CDR3nt: TGTGCCTGGACGGAGACAGGGGACCTCAACACTGAAGCTTTCTTT
d_gene: TRBD2; j_gene: TRBJ2-3; abundance: once; len: 21; v_gene: TRBV4-2; CDR3aa: CASSQDQGGLAGGSSTDTQYF; CDR3nt: TGTGCCAGCAGCCAAGATCAAGGGGGCCTAGCGGGAGGCTCTAGCACAGATACGCAGTATTTT
d_gene: -; j_gene: TRBJ2-7; abundance: -; len: 17; v_gene: TRBV19; CDR3aa: CASSIGPQGSGAYEQYF; CDR3nt: TGTGCCAGTAGTATAGGACCTCAGGGATCGGGGGCCTACGAGCAGTACTTC
d_gene: TRBD1; j_gene: TRBJ1-5; abundance: -; len: 14; v_gene: TRBV2; CDR3aa: CASSFDRGNQPQHF; CDR3nt: TGTGCCAGCAGTTTTGACAGGGGGAATCAGCCCCAGCATTTT
d_gene: -; j_gene: TRBJ2-1; abundance: -; len: 17; v_gene: TRBV27; CDR3aa: CASSLSALGRVQHEQFF; CDR3nt: TGTGCCAGCAGTTTATCCGCACTAGGGCGGGTACAGCATGAGCAGTTCTTC
d_gene: -; j_gene: TRBJ2-7; abundance: -; len: 12; v_gene: TRBV14; CDR3aa: CASGKGSYEQYF; CDR3nt: TGTGCCAGCGGAAAAGGGAGCTACGAGCAGTACTTC
d_gene: TRBD2; j_gene: TRBJ2-7; abundance: -; len: 14; v_gene: TRBV6-6; CDR3aa: CASSYSGRFDEQYF; CDR3nt: TGTGCCAGCAGTTATAGCGGGAGATTCGACGAGCAGTACTTC
d_gene: TRBD2; j_gene: TRBJ2-1; abundance: -; len: 14; v_gene: TRBV7-3; CDR3aa: CASSLSPSGNEQFF; CDR3nt: TGTGCCAGCAGCTTAAGTCCTAGCGGTAATGAGCAGTTCTTC
d_gene: -; j_gene: TRBJ1-1; abundance: -; len: 14; v_gene: TRBV5-1; CDR3aa: CASSTGTQNTEAFF; CDR3nt: TGCGCCAGCAGCACCGGGACACAGAACACTGAAGCTTTCTTT
d_gene: -; j_gene: TRBJ2-2; abundance: -; len: 14; v_gene: TRBV27; CDR3aa: CASSLSFNTGELFF; CDR3nt: TGTGCCAGCAGTTTATCCTTTAACACCGGGGAGCTGTTTTTT
d_gene: -; j_gene: TRBJ1-2; abundance: -; len: 13; v_gene: TRBV7-3; CDR3aa: CASSLTGGQGYTF; CDR3nt: TGTGCCAGCAGCTTAACGGGAGGACAAGGCTACACCTTC
d_gene: -; j_gene: TRBJ2-1; abundance: -; len: 12; v_gene: TRBV25-1; CDR3aa: CASSQGALEQFF; CDR3nt: TGTGCCAGCAGTCAAGGGGCCCTTGAGCAGTTCTTC
d_gene: -; j_gene: TRBJ2-7; abundance: once; len: 14; v_gene: TRBV7-8; CDR3aa: CASSFDSLGYEQYF; CDR3nt: TGTGCCAGCAGCTTCGACTCACTAGGATACGAGCAGTACTTC
d_gene: -; j_gene: TRBJ2-7; abundance: -; len: 13; v_gene: TRBV7-3; CDR3aa: CASSLTNSYEQYF; CDR3nt: TGTGCCAGCAGCTTGACAAACTCCTACGAGCAGTACTTC
d_gene: -; j_gene: TRBJ1-1; abundance: -; len: 13; v_gene: TRBV7-3; CDR3aa: CASSSQGNTEAFF; CDR3nt: TGTGCCAGCAGCTCACAGGGAAACACTGAAGCTTTCTTT
d_gene: TRBD1; j_gene: TRBJ2-5; abundance: -; len: 14; v_gene: TRBV19; CDR3aa: CASRETQGRETQYF; CDR3nt: TGTGCCAGTAGAGAAACACAGGGGAGAGAGACCCAGTACTTC